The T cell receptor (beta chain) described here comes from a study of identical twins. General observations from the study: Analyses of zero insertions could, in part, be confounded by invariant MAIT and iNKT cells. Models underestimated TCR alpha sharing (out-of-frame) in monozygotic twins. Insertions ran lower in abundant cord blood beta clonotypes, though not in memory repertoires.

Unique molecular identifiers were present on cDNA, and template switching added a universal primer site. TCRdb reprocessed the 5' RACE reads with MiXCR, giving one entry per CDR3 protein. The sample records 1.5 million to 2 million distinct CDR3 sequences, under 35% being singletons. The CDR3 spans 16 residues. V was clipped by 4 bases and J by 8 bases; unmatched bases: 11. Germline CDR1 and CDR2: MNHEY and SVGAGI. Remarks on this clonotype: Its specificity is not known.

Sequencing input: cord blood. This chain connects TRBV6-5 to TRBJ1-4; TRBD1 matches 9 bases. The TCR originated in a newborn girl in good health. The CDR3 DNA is TGTGCCAGCAGTTCCAGGGGGGACAGGGCGGGGGAAAAACTGTTTTTT. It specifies CASSSRGDRAGEKLFF.